The present TCR beta chain was sequenced within a study of T-cell reconstitution after alpha-beta-depleted transplantation in children. Unique molecular identifiers were used to barcode this TCRbeta library. Via MiXCR, TCRdb re-called the PCR reads, giving one row per CDR3 protein. Among about 510,000 distinct CDR3 sequences listed, 10% to 12% were seen once. This clonotype has only a few counts. This CDR3 is 16 amino acids long. The V and J ends lost 5 bases and 8 bases, in that order; junction bases with no gene match: 15. Germline values: CDR1 SGHAT, CDR2 FQNNGV. The origin of this receptor is a female patient between 2 and 15 years old who had a stem cell transplant for aplastic anemia, so the T cells may come from the graft donor. The material sequenced was PBMCs, mostly from graft donor cells, taken 180 days after TCRalphabeta/CD19-depleted stem cell transplant. V and J are TRBV11-2 and TRBJ2-1; 7 positions match TRBD2. CDR3 loop: CASSIIPSGGSDEQFF. In DNA, the CDR3 is TGTGCCAGCAGCATAATACCGAGTGGCGGGAGTGATGAGCAGTTCTTC.